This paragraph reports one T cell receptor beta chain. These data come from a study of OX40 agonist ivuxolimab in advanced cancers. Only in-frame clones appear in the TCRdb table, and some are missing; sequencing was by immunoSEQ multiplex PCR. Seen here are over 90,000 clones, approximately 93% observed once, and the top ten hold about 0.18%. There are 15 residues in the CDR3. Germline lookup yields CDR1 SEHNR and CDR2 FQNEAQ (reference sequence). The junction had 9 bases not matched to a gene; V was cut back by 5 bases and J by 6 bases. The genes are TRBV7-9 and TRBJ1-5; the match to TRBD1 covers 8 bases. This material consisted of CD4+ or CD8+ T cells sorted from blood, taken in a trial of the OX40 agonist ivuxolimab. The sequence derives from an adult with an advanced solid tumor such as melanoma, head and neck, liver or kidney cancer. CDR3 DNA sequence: TGTGCCAGCAGCGGACAAACAGGGGGTATTCAGCCCCAGCATTTT. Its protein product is CASSGQTGGIQPQHF.